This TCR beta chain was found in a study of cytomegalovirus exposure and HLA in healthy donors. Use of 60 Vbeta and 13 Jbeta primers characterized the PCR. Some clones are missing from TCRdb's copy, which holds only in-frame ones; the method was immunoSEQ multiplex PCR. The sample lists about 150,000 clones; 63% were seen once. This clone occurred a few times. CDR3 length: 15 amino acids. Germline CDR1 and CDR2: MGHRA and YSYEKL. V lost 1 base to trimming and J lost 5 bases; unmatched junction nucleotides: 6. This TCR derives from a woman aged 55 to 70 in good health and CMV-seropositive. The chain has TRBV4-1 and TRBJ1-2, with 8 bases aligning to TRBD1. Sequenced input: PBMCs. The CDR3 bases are TGCGCCAGCAGCCAAGTTCCAGGGGGCTTATATGGCTACACCTTC. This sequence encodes CASSQVPGGLYGYTF.